Following are 8 T cell receptor beta chains from one sample sequenced in a study of blood T cell repertoires in COVID-19. Assay used: immunoSEQ multiplex PCR; TCRdb lists only in-frame clones, some missing. The table records approximately 74,000 clones, roughly 88% of them present only once. The source material was peripheral blood. The source of these receptors is an elderly man with active or convalescent COVID-19.

The genes are TRBV6-5 and TRBJ2-7; tentative D call: TRBD1 (6 bases). Trimming shortened V by 6 bases and J by 5 bases, and 11 bases separated the two germline ends. Germline V CDR1 and CDR2: MNHEY, SVGAGI. This CDR3 is 12 amino acids long. Here the CDR3 reads CASSPRGDEQYF. Written as DNA, the CDR3 is TGTGCCAGCAGCCCCAGGGGTGACGAGCAGTACTTC.

This clone was counted only a few times. The rearrangement links TRBV12-3 or TRBV12-4 to TRBJ1-6; D call uncertain. V was trimmed by 6 bases and J by 5 bases, leaving 8 bases between them. The CDR3 has 13 amino acids. The CDR3 DNA is TGTGCCAGCAGCCTGGAGAATAATTCACCCCTCCACTTT. It encodes CASSLENNSPLHF.

The chain has TRBV7-2 and TRBJ2-3; TRBD1 aligns across 7 bases. The CDR3 sequence is 17 residues long. Germline V gives CDR1 SGHTA, CDR2 FQGNSA. The V segment lost 3 bases and the J segment 4 bases; nucleotides outside the gene matches: 13. CDR3 residues: CASSLDGPNRGADTQYF. In nucleotides, the CDR3 is TGTGCCAGCAGCTTGGATGGCCCTAACAGGGGCGCAGATACGCAGTATTTT.

The chain recombines TRBV20-1 with TRBJ2-2, with D uncertain. The V gene lost 3 bases and the J gene lost 3 bases, with 5 bases spanning the gap. Germline loops: CDR1 DFQATT, CDR2 SNEGSKA (reference sequence). This CDR3 has 12 residues. The CDR3 region has the DNA TGCAGTGCTAGTCCGGACACCGGGGAGCTGTTTTTT. Encoded protein: CSASPDTGELFF.

This clone was counted a few times. The chain joins TRBV27 to TRBJ1-1; D unclear. V lost 4 bases and J 4 bases, leaving 10 bases between the germline ends. Germline values: CDR1 MNHEY, CDR2 SMNVEV (reference sequence). The CDR3 has 13 residues. CDR3 amino acids: CASSSHSGTEAFF. CDR3 coding DNA: TGTGCCAGCAGTTCGCACTCGGGCACTGAAGCTTTCTTT.

The genes are TRBV3-1 (or the pseudogene TRBV3-2) and TRBJ2-3, with 7 bases aligning to TRBD2. The ends lost 0 bases at V and 7 bases at J; junction bases unmatched: 4. Germline V gene data show CDR1 as LGHDT and CDR2 as YNNKEL (reference sequence). This CDR3 has 14 amino acids. CDR3 in amino acids: CASSQELATNTQYF. The CDR3 nucleotides are TGTGCCAGCAGCCAAGAACTAGCGACCAATACGCAGTATTTT.

This chain links TRBV5-6 with TRBJ2-7; maybe TRBD2 (6 bases). Germline values: CDR1 SGHDT, CDR2 YYEEEE. The germline V and J ends were trimmed by 4 bases and 2 bases, with 13 bases remaining between them. The CDR3 is 14 amino acids. The CDR3 loop reads CASSVGLFTYEQYF. DNA of the CDR3: TGTGCCAGCAGCGTGGGACTCTTTACCTACGAGCAGTACTTC.

About this clone itself: The sample has other DNA sequences that encode this CDR3 too. V and J are TRBV7-9 and TRBJ2-1, with TRBD2 identical over 9 bases. The J segment lost 8 bases and the V segment lost 1 base, leaving 0 bases of the junction unmatched. This CDR3 contains 13 residues. Germline loops: CDR1 SEHNR, CDR2 FQNEAQ (reference sequence). CDR3 bases: TGTGCCAGCAGCTTAGGACTAGCGGATGAGCAGTTCTTC. It yields the protein CASSLGLADEQFF.